These 27 T cell receptor beta chains originate from one sample sequenced in a study of blood T cell repertoires in COVID-19. The protocol was immunoSEQ multiplex PCR, while the TCRdb copy is restricted to in-frame clones and leaves out a portion. The table records roughly 190,000 clones, about 86% of them present only once. Sequencing was performed on peripheral blood. The receptors originated from a man aged 25 to 40 with active or convalescent COVID-19.

The rearrangement links TRBV7-6 to TRBJ2-2; a possible D gene is TRBD2 (5 bases). Germline V lookup: CDR1 SGHVS, CDR2 FNYEAQ. V was cut by 3 bases and J by 7 bases, with 9 bases left in between. The CDR3 has 13 residues. CDR3 in amino acids: CASSFGGSGELFF. CDR3 in DNA: TGTGCCAGCAGCTTTGGTGGGAGCGGGGAGCTGTTTTTT.

The chain links TRBV4-3 to TRBJ1-3; D call uncertain. Per germline, CDR1 LGHNA and CDR2 YSLEER. The ends were cut back, 0 bases at V and 0 bases at J, with 6 bases in the middle. The CDR3 is made up of 15 amino acids. CDR3: CASSQDQISGNTIYF. CDR3 coding DNA: TGCGCCAGCAGCCAAGATCAAATCTCTGGAAACACCATATATTTT.

This clone was detected once. The rearrangement uses TRBV6-1 and TRBJ1-4, with a weak D call TRBD1 (5 bases). Looked up from germline, CDR1 is MNHNS and CDR2 is SASEGT. The CDR3 sequence is 19 residues long. Trimming stripped 1 base from V and 6 bases from J, with 24 bases between. The CDR3 DNA reads TGTGCCAGCAGTGAAGGAAGGCGGGGGGGAATAGGTCTAGATGAAAAACTGTTTTTT. It yields the protein CASSEGRRGGIGLDEKLFF.

The rearrangement links TRBV9 to TRBJ1-6; no definite D call. Trimming shortened V by 4 bases and J by 4 bases, and 15 bases separated the two germline ends. The CDR3 length is 16 residues. Germline CDR1 reads SGDLS; CDR2 reads YYNGEE. DNA of the CDR3: TGTGCCAGCAGCCCGACGGGGATGGGGTATAATTCACCCCTCCACTTT. It encodes CASSPTGMGYNSPLHF.

CDR3 nucleotide sequence: TGTGCCAGCAGCTATTCCGGACAGGGGAGGGGCACTGAAGCTTTCTTT. Protein sequence: CASSYSGQGRGTEAFF. The genes are TRBV3-1 (or the pseudogene TRBV3-2) and TRBJ1-1; 9 bases line up with TRBD1. This CDR3 has 16 amino acids. CDR1 LGHDT and CDR2 YNNKEL come from the germline V gene (reference sequence). V shed 5 bases, J shed 4 bases, and the junction held 11 bases outside the gene matches.

The V gene is TRBV6-5, the J gene TRBJ1-2; tentative D call: TRBD1 (5 bases). The V end lost 10 bases, the J end lost 6 bases, and 15 bases lay between the germline ends. CDR3 length: 12 residues. Germline V gene data show CDR1 as MNHEY and CDR2 as SVGAGI. The CDR3 region is CATMIGGNGYTF. The CDR3 DNA sequence: TGTGCCACAATGATCGGGGGGAATGGCTACACCTTC.

The chain combines TRBV27 with TRBJ2-5; possible D gene TRBD2, 5 bases. Germline V gives CDR1 MNHEY, CDR2 SMNVEV (reference sequence). The CDR3 totals 14 residues. The ends were cut back, 0 bases at V and 2 bases at J, with 7 bases in the middle. CDR3 DNA sequence: TGTGCCAGCAGTTTATCCCGCGGGCAAGAGACCCAGTACTTC. This translates into CASSLSRGQETQYF.

The V gene is TRBV30, the J gene TRBJ1-4; no firm D call. The germline gives CDR1 GTSNPN, CDR2 SVGIG (reference sequence). V was trimmed by 1 base and J by 8 bases, leaving 11 bases between them. The CDR3 runs 13 residues. The CDR3 coding sequence is TGTGCCTGGAGTGCCCGGGAAGGCGAAAAACTGTTTTTT. Translated: CAWSAREGEKLFF.

This clone was observed a single time. This chain connects TRBV19 to TRBJ2-1; 11 positions match TRBD2. Per germline, CDR1 LNHDA and CDR2 SQIVND (reference sequence). The ends lost 1 base at V and 4 bases at J; junction bases unmatched: 6. The CDR3 length is 17 residues. This CDR3 is CASSIGGTSGSYNEQFF. CDR3 DNA sequence: TGTGCCAGTAGTATAGGAGGCACTAGCGGGAGTTACAATGAGCAGTTCTTC.

The chain combines TRBV5-4 with TRBJ2-3; 12 nucleotides match TRBD1. V lost 4 bases, J lost 3 bases, and 12 bases stayed unmatched. The germline V gene has CDR1 SGHNT and CDR2 YYREEE (reference sequence). The CDR3 loop spans 18 amino acids. CDR3 DNA: TGTGCCAGCAGCGGGGGGACAGGGGGCAAAACATGGACAGATACGCAGTATTTT. Its translation is CASSGGTGGKTWTDTQYF.

The V call is TRBV25-1, the J call TRBJ1-3, with a tentative D call TRBD1 (6 bases). V was cut by 6 bases and J by 0 bases, with 6 bases left in between. Germline lookup yields CDR1 MGHDK and CDR2 SYGVNS. This CDR3 is 13 amino acids long. The CDR3 bases are TGTGCCAGCAGGGACAGCTCTGGAAACACCATATATTTT. This codes for CASRDSSGNTIYF.

V and J are TRBV7-3 and TRBJ1-1; TRBD1 is a possible D gene (5 bases). The length of the CDR3 is 14 residues. Trimming took 2 bases from V and 9 from J, leaving 16 bases between them. Germline CDR1 and CDR2: SGHTA and FQGTGA. CDR3 in DNA: TGTGCCAGCAGCTTAGATTCTCGGACAAGTCAAGCTTTCTTT. It specifies CASSLDSRTSQAFF.

A few counts support this clone. This sample also contains other DNA sequences that code for the same CDR3. The chain is built from TRBV5-1 and TRBJ1-2; the D gene is possibly TRBD1 (5 bases). The CDR3 is made up of 13 amino acids. Germline lookup yields CDR1 SGHRS and CDR2 YFSETQ. Trimming took 0 bases from V and 2 from J, leaving 5 bases between them. CDR3 region: CASSLDRNYGYTF. The CDR3 DNA sequence: TGCGCCAGCAGCTTGGACAGGAACTATGGCTACACCTTC.

The chain joins TRBV6-5 to TRBJ1-3, with 9 bases identical to TRBD1. V trimming: 6 bases; J trimming: 4 bases; junction bases outside the gene matches: 7. This CDR3 comprises 15 residues. Germline CDR1 reads MNHEY; CDR2 reads SVGAGI. DNA for the CDR3: TGTGCCAGCAGAACACAGGGGGCAACCGGAAACACCATATATTTT. This translates into CASRTQGATGNTIYF.

This clone was counted only a few times. One end of the junction is discordant with germline, which a read error may explain. The genes are TRBV18 and TRBJ1-3; TRBD1 is a possible D gene (6 bases). CDR3 length: 13 amino acids. Germline-derived CDR1 and CDR2 are KGHSH and LQKENI. The CDR3 protein is CASSPEDSSEKVF. Here the CDR3 DNA reads TGTGCCAGCTCACCTGAGGACAGCTCAGAAAAGGTTTTT.

The gene calls are TRBV5-1 and TRBJ1-1, with 7 bases aligning to TRBD1. V gave up 5 bases and J gave up 0 bases; unmatched junction bases: 4. The germline CDR1 and CDR2 sequences are SGHRS and YFSETQ. This CDR3 is built from 14 residues. CDR3 bases: TGCGCCAGCAGTACTACAGGGGTGAACACTGAAGCTTTCTTT. It is translated as CASSTTGVNTEAFF.

This clone was seen only once. The chain recombines TRBV5-1 with TRBJ1-5; possibly TRBD1 for D (5 bases). V dropped 4 bases and J dropped 1 base, with 12 bases sitting between them. This CDR3 has 15 amino acids. In germline, CDR1 is SGHRS, CDR2 YFSETQ. Written as DNA, the CDR3 is TGCGCCAGCAGCCCAGAGGGGAGGAGCAATCAGCCCCAGCATTTT. Translation: CASSPEGRSNQPQHF. The full variable domain, with the rest looked up from reference TRBV5-1 and TRBJ1-5, is KAGVTQTPRYLIKTRGQQVTLSCSPISGHRSVSWYQQTPGQGLQFLFEYFSETQRNKGNFPGRFSGRQFSNSRSEMNVSTLELGDSALYLCASSPEGRSNQPQHFGDGTRLSIL.

In DNA form, the CDR3 reads TGTGCCAGCAGCTTACAGGGGGCGGGTAATGAAAAACTGTTTTTT. Protein product: CASSLQGAGNEKLFF. The J gene is TRBJ1-4, the V gene TRBV5-6; 9 bases line up with TRBD1. The CDR3 has 15 amino acids. The V segment lost 2 bases and the J segment 4 bases; nucleotides outside the gene matches: 3. The germline gives CDR1 SGHDT, CDR2 YYEEEE.

V and J are TRBV9 and TRBJ1-4, with D hard to call. V was shortened by 4 bases and J by 0 bases, with 25 bases between the two germline ends. CDR3 size: 20 residues. Germline CDR1 SGDLS, CDR2 YYNGEE. The CDR3, as DNA: TGTGCCAGCAGCTCGAGCCCTGGACTGAAAACAACTGCAACTAATGAAAAACTGTTTTTT. This encodes CASSSSPGLKTTATNEKLFF.

This clone was recorded a few times. The CDR3 DNA follows: TGTGCCAGCAGTGAATTAGTAGGGGACACCGGGGAGCTGTTTTTT. The encoded protein is CASSELVGDTGELFF. J is TRBJ2-2 and V is TRBV25-1; D is perhaps TRBD1 (5 bases). Germline V gives CDR1 MGHDK, CDR2 SYGVNS. V was pared by 1 base and J by 3 bases, with 9 bases between. The CDR3 is 15 residues long.

V gene TRBV11-2 combines with J gene TRBJ1-4; D might be TRBD1 (6 bases). This CDR3 contains 14 residues. V shed 4 bases and J shed 8 bases, with 14 bases lying between them. CDR1 is SGHAT, CDR2 FQNNGV, per germline. The CDR3: CASSSNRVGEKLFF. The CDR3 DNA reads as TGTGCCAGCAGCTCGAACAGGGTCGGGGAAAAACTGTTTTTT.

This clone showed up just a few times. This sequence joins TRBV14 and TRBJ2-5; 7 nucleotides agree with TRBD1. Trimming at V came to 4 bases and at J to 9 bases, leaving 17 bases not matched to a gene. Germline lookup yields CDR1 SGHDN and CDR2 FVKESK. The CDR3 loop spans 16 amino acids. CDR3 DNA: TGTGCCAGCAGCCGCAACAGGGAAGGGGGCAAGCTGGCCCAGTACTTC. Amino acid sequence: CASSRNREGGKLAQYF. The full variable domain, in which reference TRBV14 and TRBJ2-5 provide the parts outside the CDR3, is EAGVTQFPSHSVIEKGQTVTLRCDPISGHDNLYWYRRVMGKEIKFLLHFVKESKQDESGMPNNRFLAERTGGTYSTLKVQPAELEDSGVYFCASSRNREGGKLAQYFGPGTRLLVL.

The V gene is TRBV20-1, the J gene TRBJ2-1; D perhaps matches TRBD2 (5 bases). The length of the CDR3 is 12 residues. Germline V CDR1 and CDR2: DFQATT, SNEGSKA (reference sequence). Trimming removed 3 bases at V and 10 bases at J, with 13 bases between. In DNA, the CDR3 is TGCAGTGCTAGTTCCAGCGGTTGGGAGCAGTTCTTC. Translation: CSASSSGWEQFF.

The gene calls are TRBV28 and TRBJ1-5; 7 nucleotides align to TRBD1. The CDR3 is 15 residues long. Germline CDR1 is MDHEN and CDR2 is SYDVKM. V was pared by 6 bases and J by 0 bases, with 5 bases of the junction left unmatched. CDR3 region: CASSPRTGSNQPQHF. DNA for the CDR3: TGTGCCAGCAGCCCTCGGACAGGTAGCAATCAGCCCCAGCATTTT.

J is TRBJ1-1 and V is TRBV19; D possibly corresponds to TRBD1 (6 bases). CDR3 length: 16 amino acids. Trimming removed 3 bases from V and 1 base from J, with 15 bases in between. Per germline, CDR1 LNHDA and CDR2 SQIVND (reference sequence). Here the CDR3 DNA reads TGTGCCAGTAGTATGGTGGGGGGGCAGAAGAACACTGAAGCTTTCTTT. Protein product: CASSMVGGQKNTEAFF.

This clone was detected only once. This rearrangement joins TRBV3-1 (or the pseudogene TRBV3-2) to TRBJ2-1; TRBD2 aligns across 7 bases. The CDR3 contains 15 residues. V lost 4 bases to trimming and J lost 1 base; unmatched junction nucleotides: 4. The V gene's germline CDR1 is LGHDT and CDR2 YNNKEL (reference sequence). The CDR3 here is CASSRGRASYNEQFF. The CDR3 DNA reads TGTGCCAGCAGCCGAGGGAGGGCTTCCTACAATGAGCAGTTCTTC.

The chain has TRBV6-1 and TRBJ1-1, with D possibly being TRBD1 (5 bases). Germline loops: CDR1 MNHNS, CDR2 SASEGT. The length of the CDR3 is 14 residues. V lost 2 bases and J lost 4, with 11 bases in between. The chain's CDR3 is CASSETGRATEAFF. CDR3 DNA: TGTGCCAGCAGTGAAACAGGCAGGGCCACTGAAGCTTTCTTT.